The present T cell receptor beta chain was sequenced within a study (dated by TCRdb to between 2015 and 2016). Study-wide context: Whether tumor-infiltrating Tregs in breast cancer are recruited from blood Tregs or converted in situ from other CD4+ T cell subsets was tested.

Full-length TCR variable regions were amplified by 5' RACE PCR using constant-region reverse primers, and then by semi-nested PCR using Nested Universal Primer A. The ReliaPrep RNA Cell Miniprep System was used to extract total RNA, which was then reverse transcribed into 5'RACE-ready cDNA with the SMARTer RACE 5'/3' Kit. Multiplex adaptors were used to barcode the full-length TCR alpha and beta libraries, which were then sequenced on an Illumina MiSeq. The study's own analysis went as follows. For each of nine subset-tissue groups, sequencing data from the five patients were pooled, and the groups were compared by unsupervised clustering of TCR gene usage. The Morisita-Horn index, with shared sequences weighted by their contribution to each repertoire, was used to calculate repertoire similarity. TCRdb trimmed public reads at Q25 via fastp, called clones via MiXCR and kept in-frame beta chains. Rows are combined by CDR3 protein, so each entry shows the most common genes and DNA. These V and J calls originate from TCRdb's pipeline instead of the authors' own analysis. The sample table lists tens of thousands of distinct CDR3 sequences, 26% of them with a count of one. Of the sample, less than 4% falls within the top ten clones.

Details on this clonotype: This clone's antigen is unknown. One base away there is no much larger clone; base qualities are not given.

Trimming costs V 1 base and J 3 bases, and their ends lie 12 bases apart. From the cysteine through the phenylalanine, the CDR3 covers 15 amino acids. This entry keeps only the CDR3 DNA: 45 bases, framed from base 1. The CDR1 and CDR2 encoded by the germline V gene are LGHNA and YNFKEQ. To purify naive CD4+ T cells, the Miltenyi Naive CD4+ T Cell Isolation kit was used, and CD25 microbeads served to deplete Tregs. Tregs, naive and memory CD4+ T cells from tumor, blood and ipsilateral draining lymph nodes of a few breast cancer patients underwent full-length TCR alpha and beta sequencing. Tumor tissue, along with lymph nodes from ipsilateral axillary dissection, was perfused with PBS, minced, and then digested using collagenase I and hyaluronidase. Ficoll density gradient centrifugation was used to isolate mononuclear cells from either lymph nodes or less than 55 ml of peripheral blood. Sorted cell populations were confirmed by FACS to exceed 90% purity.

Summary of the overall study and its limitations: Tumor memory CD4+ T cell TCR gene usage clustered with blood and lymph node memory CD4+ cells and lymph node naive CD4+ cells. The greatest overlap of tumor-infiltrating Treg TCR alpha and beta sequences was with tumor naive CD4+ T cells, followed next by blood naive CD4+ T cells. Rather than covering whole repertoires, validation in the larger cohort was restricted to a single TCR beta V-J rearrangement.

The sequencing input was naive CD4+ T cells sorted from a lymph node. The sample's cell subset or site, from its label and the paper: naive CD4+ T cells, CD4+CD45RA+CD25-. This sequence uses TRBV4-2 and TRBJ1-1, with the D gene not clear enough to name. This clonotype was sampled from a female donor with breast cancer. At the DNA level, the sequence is TGTGCCAGCAGCCAAGTGACGGCGGGAGACACTGAAGCTTTCTTT. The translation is CASSQVTAGDTEAFF.